This T cell receptor (beta chain) was documented in a study of a mutant IDH1 vaccine in newly diagnosed glioma. About the study: Previous care, which was radiotherapy, temozolomide, or both, most often involved both.

Germline CDR1 is SEHNR and CDR2 is FQNEAQ (reference sequence). V dropped 2 bases and J dropped 3 bases, with 2 bases sitting between them. The CDR3 has 11 residues. For this clone: Its antigen is currently unknown.

The time point denotes: week 5, during vaccination. One vaccine dose held 300 ug of mutant IDH1 20-mer peptide and came with topical imiquimod. The donors' diagnosis was new WHO grade 3 or 4 astrocytoma that was IDH1-mutant and ATRX-lost. Produced via immunoSEQ multiplex PCR; TCRdb's table is partial and in-frame only. Of around 56,000 clones listed, approximately 86% are singletons. Sequenced material: PBMCs, taken from a glioma patient whose treatment included an IDH1 peptide vaccine. The clonotype comes from a young woman with glioma. Some clones in this sample may be carry-over from other donors' samples. The rearrangement uses TRBV7-9 and TRBJ2-7; D is unclear. DNA of the CDR3: TGTGCCAGCAGCTTAAGCTACGAGCAGTACTTC. Translation: CASSLSYEQYF.